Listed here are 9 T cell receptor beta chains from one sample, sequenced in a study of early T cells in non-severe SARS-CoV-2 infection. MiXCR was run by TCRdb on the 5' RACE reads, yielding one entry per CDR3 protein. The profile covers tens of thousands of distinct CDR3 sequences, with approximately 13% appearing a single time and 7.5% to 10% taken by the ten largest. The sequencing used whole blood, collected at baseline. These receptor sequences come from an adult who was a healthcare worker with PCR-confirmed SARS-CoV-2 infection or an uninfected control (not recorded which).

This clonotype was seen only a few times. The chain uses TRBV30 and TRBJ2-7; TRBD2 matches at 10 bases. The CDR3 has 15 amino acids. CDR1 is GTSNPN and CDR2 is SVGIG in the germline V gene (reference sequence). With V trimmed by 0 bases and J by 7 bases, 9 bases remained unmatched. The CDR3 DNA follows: TGTGCCTGGAGTGTACACCTAGCGGGAGCTAGAGAGCAGTACTTC. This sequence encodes CAWSVHLAGAREQYF.

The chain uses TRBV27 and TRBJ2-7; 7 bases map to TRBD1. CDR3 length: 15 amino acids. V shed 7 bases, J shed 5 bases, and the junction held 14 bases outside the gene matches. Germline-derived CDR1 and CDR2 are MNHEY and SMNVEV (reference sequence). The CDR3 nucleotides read TGTGCCAGCACATTATCGCTGACAGGGATCCACGAGCAGTACTTC. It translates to CASTLSLTGIHEQYF.

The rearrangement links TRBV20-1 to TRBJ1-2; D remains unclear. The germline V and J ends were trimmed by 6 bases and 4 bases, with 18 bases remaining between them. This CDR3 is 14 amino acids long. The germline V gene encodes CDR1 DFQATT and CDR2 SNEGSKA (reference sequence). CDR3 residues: CSAERALAFYGYTF. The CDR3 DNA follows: TGCAGTGCCGAGAGGGCCCTGGCCTTCTATGGCTACACCTTC.

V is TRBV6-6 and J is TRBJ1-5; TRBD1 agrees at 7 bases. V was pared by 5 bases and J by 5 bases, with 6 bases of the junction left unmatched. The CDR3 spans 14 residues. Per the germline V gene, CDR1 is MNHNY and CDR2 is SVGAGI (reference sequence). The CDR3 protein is CASSPQGKYQPQHF. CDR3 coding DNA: TGTGCCAGCAGTCCACAGGGGAAATATCAGCCCCAGCATTTT.

The CDR3 DNA reads as TGTGCCAGCAGTTACTCCGGCAGGGGCAACTATGGCTACACCTTC. Its protein product is CASSYSGRGNYGYTF. This chain connects TRBV6-5 to TRBJ1-2; perhaps TRBD1 as D (6 bases). The germline gives CDR1 MNHEY, CDR2 SVGAGI. Trimming stripped 0 bases from V and 2 bases from J, with 10 bases between. This CDR3 has 15 residues.

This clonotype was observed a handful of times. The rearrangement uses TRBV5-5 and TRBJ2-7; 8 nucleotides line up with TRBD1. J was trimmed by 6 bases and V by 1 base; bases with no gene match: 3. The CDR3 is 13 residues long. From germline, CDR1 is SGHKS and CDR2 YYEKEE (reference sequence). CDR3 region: CASSLLTGGEQYF. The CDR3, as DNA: TGTGCCAGCAGCTTGCTAACAGGGGGCGAGCAGTACTTC.

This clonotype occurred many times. The CDR3 region is CASAGGEAYGYTF. CDR3 nucleotides: TGCGCCAGCGCTGGCGGCGAGGCCTATGGCTACACCTTC. The J gene is TRBJ1-2, the V gene TRBV5-1; D is ambiguous. The CDR3 is 13 amino acids. Germline V gene data show CDR1 as SGHRS and CDR2 as YFSETQ. V was cut by 7 bases and J by 4 bases, with 14 bases left in between.

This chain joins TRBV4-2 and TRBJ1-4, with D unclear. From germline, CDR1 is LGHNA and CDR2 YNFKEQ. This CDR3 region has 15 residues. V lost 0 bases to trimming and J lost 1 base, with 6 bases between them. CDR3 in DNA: TGTGCCAGCAGCCAAGATGAGAGAACTAATGAAAAACTGTTTTTT. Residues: CASSQDERTNEKLFF.

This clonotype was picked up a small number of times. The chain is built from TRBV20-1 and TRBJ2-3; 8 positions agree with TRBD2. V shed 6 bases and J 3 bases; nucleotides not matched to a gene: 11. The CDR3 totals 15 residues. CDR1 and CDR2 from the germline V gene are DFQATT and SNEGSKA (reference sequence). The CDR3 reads CSANPAVAGTDTQYF. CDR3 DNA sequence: TGCAGTGCAAATCCGGCGGTAGCGGGGACAGATACGCAGTATTTT.